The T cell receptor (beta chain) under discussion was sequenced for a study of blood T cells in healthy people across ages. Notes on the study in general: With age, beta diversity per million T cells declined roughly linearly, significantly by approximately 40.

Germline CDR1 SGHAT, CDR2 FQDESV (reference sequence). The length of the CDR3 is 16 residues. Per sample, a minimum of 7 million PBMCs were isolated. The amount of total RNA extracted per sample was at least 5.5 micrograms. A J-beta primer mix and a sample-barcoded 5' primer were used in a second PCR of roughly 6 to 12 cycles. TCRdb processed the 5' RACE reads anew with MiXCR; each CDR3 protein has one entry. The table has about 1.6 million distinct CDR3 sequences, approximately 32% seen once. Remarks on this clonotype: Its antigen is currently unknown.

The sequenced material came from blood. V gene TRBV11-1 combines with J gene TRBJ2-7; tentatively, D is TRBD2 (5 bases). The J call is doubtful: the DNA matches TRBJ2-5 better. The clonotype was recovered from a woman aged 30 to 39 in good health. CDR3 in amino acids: CASSSALAQNYETQYF. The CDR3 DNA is TGTGCCAGCAGCTCTGCCCTAGCTCAGAATTATGAGACCCAGTACTTC.